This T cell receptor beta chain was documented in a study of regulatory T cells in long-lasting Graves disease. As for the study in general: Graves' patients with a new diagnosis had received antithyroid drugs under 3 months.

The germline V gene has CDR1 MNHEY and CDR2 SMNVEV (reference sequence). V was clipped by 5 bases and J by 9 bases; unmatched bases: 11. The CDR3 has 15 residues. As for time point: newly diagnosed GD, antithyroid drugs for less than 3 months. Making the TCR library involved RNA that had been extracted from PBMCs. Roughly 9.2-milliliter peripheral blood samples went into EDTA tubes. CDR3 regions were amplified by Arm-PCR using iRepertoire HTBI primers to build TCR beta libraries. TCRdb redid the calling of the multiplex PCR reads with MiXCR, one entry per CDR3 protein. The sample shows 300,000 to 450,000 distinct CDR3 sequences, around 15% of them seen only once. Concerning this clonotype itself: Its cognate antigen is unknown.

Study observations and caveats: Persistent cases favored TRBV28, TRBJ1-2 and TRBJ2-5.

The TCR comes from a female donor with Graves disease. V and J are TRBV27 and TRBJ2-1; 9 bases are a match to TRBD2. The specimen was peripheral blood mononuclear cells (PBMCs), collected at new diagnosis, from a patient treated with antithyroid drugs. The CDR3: CASSPGTSILSEQFF. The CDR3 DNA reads TGTGCCAGCAGTCCCGGGACTAGCATCCTCAGTGAGCAGTTCTTC.